Listed here are 2 T cell receptor beta chains from one sample, sequenced in a study of molecular identifiers for immune sequencing clone quantification. TCRdb processed the PCR reads anew with MiXCR; each CDR3 protein has one entry. The sample carries approximately 60,000 distinct CDR3 sequences, around 19% recorded once. The sample comprised naive CD8+ T cells from blood, with Jurkat cell RNA spiked in. Subset of the sample: FACS-sorted CD8+CD4-CCR7+CD45RA+ naive T cells. Every receptor here comes from a human donor in good health. Some libraries in this study had Jurkat cell RNA spiked in.

As regards this clonotype: A much larger clone is a single base away; this may be a read error. CDR3 amino acids: CSAMRKTSYEQYF. CDR3 bases: TGCAGTGCTATGCGTAAAACCTCCTACGAGCAGTACTTC. The J gene is TRBJ2-7, the V gene TRBV20-1; D gene unclear. The CDR3 is 13 residues long. CDR1 DFQATT and CDR2 SNEGSKA come from the germline V gene (reference sequence). Trimming cost V 4 bases and J 0 bases, with 10 bases left between them.

Remarks on this clonotype: The CDR3 does not end in the conserved phenylalanine or tryptophan, so this is likely a read error. The rearrangement joins TRBV7-9 to TRBJ2-3; D remains unclear. Between the trimmed V and J ends, which lost 1 base and 2 bases, there was a span of 10 bases. The CDR3 loop spans 15 amino acids. The V gene's germline CDR1 is SEHNR and CDR2 FQNEAQ (reference sequence). CDR3 in DNA: TGTGCCAGCAGCTTAGTTGTATCGATCACAGATACGCAGTATTTA. The encoded protein is CASSLVVSITDTQYL.